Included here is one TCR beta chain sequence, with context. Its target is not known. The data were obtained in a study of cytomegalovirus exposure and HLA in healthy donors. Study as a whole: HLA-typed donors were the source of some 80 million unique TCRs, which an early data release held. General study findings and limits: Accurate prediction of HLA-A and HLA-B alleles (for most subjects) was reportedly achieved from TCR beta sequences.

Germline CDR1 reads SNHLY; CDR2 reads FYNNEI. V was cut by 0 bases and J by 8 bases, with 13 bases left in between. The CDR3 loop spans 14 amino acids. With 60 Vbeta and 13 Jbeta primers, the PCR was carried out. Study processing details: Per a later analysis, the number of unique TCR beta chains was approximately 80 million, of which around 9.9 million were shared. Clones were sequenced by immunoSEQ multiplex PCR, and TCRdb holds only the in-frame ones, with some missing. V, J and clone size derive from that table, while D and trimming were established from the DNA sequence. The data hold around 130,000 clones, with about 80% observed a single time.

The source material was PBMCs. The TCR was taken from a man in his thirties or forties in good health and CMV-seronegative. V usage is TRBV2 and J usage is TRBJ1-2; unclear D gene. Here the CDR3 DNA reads TGTGCCAGCAGTGAAGCGCTCAGGAGGACGGGCTACACCTTC. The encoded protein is CASSEALRRTGYTF. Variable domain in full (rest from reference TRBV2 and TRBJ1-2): EPEVTQTPSHQVTQMGQEVILRCVPISNHLYFYWYRQILGQKVEFLVSFYNNEISEKSEIFDDQFSVERPDGSNFTLKIRSTKLEDSAMYFCASSEALRRTGYTFGSGTRLTVV.